A single sample gave rise to the 9 T cell receptor beta chains below, sequenced in a study of blood T cell repertoires in COVID-19. Measured with immunoSEQ multiplex PCR; TCRdb has only the in-frame clones, and not every one. The profile shows 130,000 to 150,000 clones, less than 85% of them singletons. The material sequenced was peripheral blood. These receptors originate from an elderly woman in a cohort sampled during active or convalescent COVID-19.

The V call is TRBV2, the J call TRBJ2-5; the D gene is possibly TRBD1 (5 bases). Looked up from germline, CDR1 is SNHLY and CDR2 is FYNNEI. This CDR3 spans 13 amino acids. V lost 8 bases and J 0 bases, leaving 10 bases between the germline ends. CDR3 region: CASRGHHQETQYF. CDR3 coding DNA: TGTGCCAGCCGCGGACACCACCAAGAGACCCAGTACTTC.

This chain joins TRBV19 and TRBJ2-6; 8 positions match TRBD1. V shed 5 bases and J 0 bases; nucleotides not matched to a gene: 6. Germline V lookup: CDR1 LNHDA, CDR2 SQIVND (reference sequence). CDR3 length equals 17 residues. The CDR3 DNA is TGTGCCAGTAGTCCTTACAGGGGGGACTCTGGGGCCAACGTCCTGACTTTC. It codes for CASSPYRGDSGANVLTF.

This clone was seen more than once but under ten times. The V call is TRBV27, the J call TRBJ1-2; the match to TRBD1 covers 12 bases. J was trimmed by 7 bases and V by 3 bases; bases with no gene match: 9. The CDR3 has 16 residues. Germline V CDR1 and CDR2: MNHEY, SMNVEV (reference sequence). CDR3 protein: CASSFGDRGRIGGYTF. The DNA for the CDR3 is TGTGCCAGCAGTTTTGGGGACAGGGGGCGCATCGGTGGCTACACCTTC.

The chain has TRBV5-4 and TRBJ1-1, with 8 positions matching TRBD1. Germline V gives CDR1 SGHNT, CDR2 YYREEE (reference sequence). This CDR3 has 15 residues. V lost 5 bases to trimming and J lost 0 bases; unmatched junction nucleotides: 6. CDR3 nucleotide sequence: TGTGCCAGCAGGCCACAGACAGGGGTGAACACTGAAGCTTTCTTT. Its protein is CASRPQTGVNTEAFF. The full variable domain, rest sourced from reference TRBV5-4 and TRBJ1-1, is ETGVTQSPTHLIKTRGQQVTLRCSSQSGHNTVSWYQQALGQGPQFIFQYYREEENGRGNFPPRFSGLQFPNYSSELNVNALELDDSALYLCASRPQTGVNTEAFFGQGTRLTVV.

This clone was detected a few times. The chain carries TRBV12-3 or TRBV12-4 and TRBJ1-3; D gene uncertain. V lost 7 bases to trimming and J lost 5 bases, with 6 bases between them. The CDR3 sequence is 11 residues long. The chain's CDR3 is CASTLRNTIYF. DNA of the CDR3: TGTGCCAGCACACTAAGAAACACCATATATTTT.

The V gene is TRBV6-5, the J gene TRBJ1-3; D is uncertain. V lost 6 bases to trimming and J lost 1 base, with 10 bases between them. Germline CDR1 MNHEY, CDR2 SVGAGI. The CDR3 covers 14 residues. The CDR3 loop is CASRLDTSGNTIYF. CDR3 in DNA: TGTGCCAGCAGACTTGATACGTCTGGAAACACCATATATTTT.

The gene calls are TRBV18 and TRBJ1-2; 7 nucleotides agree with TRBD1. The J segment lost 7 bases and the V segment lost 5 bases, leaving 10 bases of the junction unmatched. This CDR3 region has 14 residues. Germline V gives CDR1 KGHSH, CDR2 LQKENI. DNA for the CDR3: TGTGCCAGCTCAGCGGCAGGGGGAGATGGTGGCTACACCTTC. This translates into CASSAAGGDGGYTF.

This chain uses TRBV28 with TRBJ2-7, with 11 bases lining up with TRBD2. Germline CDR1 MDHEN, CDR2 SYDVKM. This CDR3 comprises 14 residues. With V trimmed by 4 bases and J by 3 bases, 2 bases remained unmatched. The chain's CDR3 is CASSSSGGIYEQYF. The CDR3 nucleotides are TGTGCCAGCAGTTCTAGCGGGGGGATCTACGAGCAGTACTTC. Based on the CDR3 plus reference TRBV28 and TRBJ2-7, the full variable domain is DVKVTQSSRYLVKRTGEKVFLECVQDMDHENMFWYRQDPGLGLRLIYFSYDVKMKEKGDIPEGYSVSREKKERFSLILESASTNQTSMYLCASSSSGGIYEQYFGPGTRLTVT.

The rearrangement uses TRBV19 and TRBJ2-7, with TRBD1 matching over 8 bases. J was trimmed by 2 bases and V by 1 base; bases with no gene match: 1. The V gene's germline CDR1 is LNHDA and CDR2 SQIVND (reference sequence). The CDR3 sequence is 14 residues long. The CDR3 sequence: CASSIGRGPYEQYF. Here the CDR3 DNA reads TGTGCCAGTAGTATAGGCAGGGGGCCCTACGAGCAGTACTTC.